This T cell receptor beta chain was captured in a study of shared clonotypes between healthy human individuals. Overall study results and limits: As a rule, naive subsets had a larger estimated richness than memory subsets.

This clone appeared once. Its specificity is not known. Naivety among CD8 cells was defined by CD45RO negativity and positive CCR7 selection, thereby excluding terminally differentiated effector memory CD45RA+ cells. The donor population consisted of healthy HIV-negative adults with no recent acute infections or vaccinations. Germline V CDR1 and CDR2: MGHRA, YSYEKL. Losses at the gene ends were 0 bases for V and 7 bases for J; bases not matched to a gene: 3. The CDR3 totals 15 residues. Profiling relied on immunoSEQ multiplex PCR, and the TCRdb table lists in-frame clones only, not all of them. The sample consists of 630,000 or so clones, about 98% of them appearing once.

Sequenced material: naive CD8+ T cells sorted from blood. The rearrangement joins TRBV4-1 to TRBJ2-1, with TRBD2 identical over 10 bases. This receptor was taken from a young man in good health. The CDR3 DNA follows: TGCGCCAGCAGCCAAGAGAATAGCGGGGGGAATGAGCAGTTCTTC. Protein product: CASSQENSGGNEQFF.